Below are 22 T cell receptor beta chains sequenced from a single sample in a study of cytomegalovirus exposure and HLA in healthy donors. PCR employed 60 Vbeta and 13 Jbeta primers. Clones were read by immunoSEQ multiplex PCR, and TCRdb kept only the in-frame ones, dropping some. The sample consists of approximately 210,000 clones, over 60% of them appearing once. The sample was PBMCs. All receptors derive from a woman between 35 and 50 years old in good health and CMV-seronegative.

For this clone: The conserved final phenylalanine or tryptophan is absent from the CDR3, which likely points to a read error. The chain employs TRBV6-6 and TRBJ1-3; 8 bases are shared with TRBD1. This CDR3 is 14 amino acids long. V gave up 5 bases and J gave up 8 bases; unmatched junction bases: 8. Germline V gives CDR1 MNHNY, CDR2 SVGAGI (reference sequence). CDR3: CASSPGQAADTIYS. The CDR3 DNA is TGTGCCAGCAGTCCGGGACAGGCCGCAGACACCATATATTCT.

The chain links TRBV5-1 to TRBJ2-7; weak D call: TRBD1 (6 bases). This CDR3 region has 14 residues. In germline, CDR1 is SGHRS, CDR2 YFSETQ. V was trimmed by 4 bases and J by 4 bases, leaving 15 bases between them. The CDR3 coding sequence is TGCGCCAGCAGCCCGCCTACAGGGCTATACGAGCAGTACTTC. Protein sequence: CASSPPTGLYEQYF.

The chain links TRBV6-6 to TRBJ1-1; D unclear. Trimming stripped 3 bases from V and 4 bases from J, with 15 bases between. This CDR3 spans 15 amino acids. In germline, CDR1 is MNHNY, CDR2 SVGAGI (reference sequence). CDR3 nucleotides: TGTGCCAGCAGTTATAACGGAGGCGGGGTCACTGAAGCTTTCTTT. This encodes CASSYNGGGVTEAFF.

The rearrangement links TRBV20-1 to TRBJ2-7; 8 bases fit TRBD2. There are 11 residues in the CDR3. Germline CDR1 is DFQATT and CDR2 is SNEGSKA (reference sequence). V gave up 3 bases and J gave up 6 bases; unmatched junction bases: 1. The CDR3 loop is CSASREGEQYV. DNA of the CDR3: TGCAGTGCTAGCCGGGAGGGCGAGCAGTACGTC.

V and J are TRBV9 and TRBJ2-3; TRBD2 agrees at 12 bases. The CDR3 spans 17 residues. Germline CDR1 is SGDLS and CDR2 is YYNGEE. V trimming: 0 bases; J trimming: 6 bases; junction bases outside the gene matches: 8. The chain's CDR3 is CASSVAGLAGWGDTQYF. The CDR3 nucleotides read TGTGCCAGCAGCGTAGCCGGACTAGCGGGATGGGGGGATACGCAGTATTTT.

The CDR3 protein is CASSEFGDSYEQYV. As DNA, the CDR3 is TGTGCCAGCAGTGAATTTGGCGACTCCTACGAGCAGTACGTC. The rearrangement links TRBV6-1 to TRBJ2-7; D is unresolved. From germline, CDR1 is MNHNS and CDR2 SASEGT. The CDR3 has 14 residues. Trimming cost V 2 bases and J 0 bases, with 8 bases left between them.

This clone was observed once. The chain links TRBV5-6 to TRBJ1-3; 7 nucleotides line up with TRBD1. CDR3 length: 14 amino acids. Germline lookup yields CDR1 SGHDT and CDR2 YYEEEE. The trim removed 2 bases at V and 11 bases at J, leaving 10 bases unmatched. The CDR3 DNA follows: TGTGCCAGCAGCTTCGGACAGGTGGGGAACGCCATATATTTT. It encodes CASSFGQVGNAIYF.

The V and J genes are TRBV30 and TRBJ2-5; D gene ambiguous. Germline V CDR1 and CDR2: GTSNPN, SVGIG (reference sequence). The CDR3 extends over 13 amino acids. The DNA for the CDR3 is TGTGCTATCAACAGCCAACCTGGGGAGACCCAGTACTTC. Translated: CAINSQPGETQYF.

The rearrangement links TRBV7-2 to TRBJ1-3, with no clear D. The CDR3 is made up of 12 amino acids. Germline values: CDR1 SGHTA, CDR2 FQGNSA. V lost 2 bases to trimming and J lost 8 bases, with 7 bases between them. CDR3 bases: TGTGCCAGCAGCTTACGGGGTGACACCATATATTTT. This gives the protein CASSLRGDTIYF.

This clone is a singleton in its sample. The CDR3 sequence: CASIRTGLAAYSSYNEQFF. The DNA of the CDR3 is TGTGCCAGCATCCGGACGGGACTAGCGGCCTATAGCTCCTACAATGAGCAGTTCTTC. V gene TRBV7-9 combines with J gene TRBJ2-1; the match to TRBD2 covers 11 bases. The CDR3 length is 19 residues. CDR1 SEHNR and CDR2 FQNEAQ come from the germline V gene (reference sequence). Germline trimming cut 7 bases from V and 0 bases from J; bases unmatched to any gene: 14.

V usage is TRBV30 and J usage is TRBJ1-5; TRBD1 agrees at 12 bases. This CDR3 spans 17 amino acids. The ends lost 0 bases at V and 6 bases at J; junction bases unmatched: 9. Germline V lookup: CDR1 GTSNPN, CDR2 SVGIG (reference sequence). The CDR3 sequence: CAWSVGGQGASIQPQHF. The CDR3 nucleotides are TGTGCCTGGAGTGTCGGGGGACAGGGGGCCTCTATTCAGCCCCAGCATTTT.

This chain uses TRBV27 with TRBJ2-7; D is undetermined. This CDR3 has 13 amino acids. Trimming cost V 6 bases and J 4 bases, with 13 bases left between them. Germline lookup yields CDR1 MNHEY and CDR2 SMNVEV (reference sequence). This chain's CDR3 is CASRTSGGYEQYV. In DNA form, the CDR3 reads TGTGCCAGCAGAACCAGTGGCGGTTACGAGCAGTACGTC.

V and J are TRBV6-8 and TRBJ2-7, with 11 bases lining up with TRBD2. The V gene's germline CDR1 is MNHGY and CDR2 SAAAGT. Unmatched junction bases numbered 8, after V lost 4 bases and J lost 6 bases. The CDR3 covers 15 residues. The DNA of the CDR3 is TGTGCCAGCAGTTGGTCACTAGCGGGAGCGACCGAGCAGTACGTC. This encodes CASSWSLAGATEQYV.

This clone has only one observation. The V call is TRBV7-8, the J call TRBJ1-1; 8 nucleotides agree with TRBD1. The CDR3 is 14 residues long. The V gene end was trimmed by 5 bases and the J gene end by 5 bases; junction bases not matched to a gene: 7. Per germline, CDR1 SGHVS and CDR2 FQNEAQ. CDR3 bases: TGTGCCAGCAGCCCGAGGACAGGGATGACTGAAGCTTTCTTT. This translates into CASSPRTGMTEAFF.

J is TRBJ2-1 and V is TRBV19; 11 positions match TRBD2. Germline-derived CDR1 and CDR2 are LNHDA and SQIVND (reference sequence). V lost 6 bases, J lost 2 bases, and 15 bases stayed unmatched. CDR3 length equals 19 residues. CDR3 nucleotides: TGTGCCAGTAGGGGCGGGACTAGCGGCCACTTGAGCACCTACAATGAGCAGTTCTTC. Translation gives CASRGGTSGHLSTYNEQFF.

The chain is built from TRBV2 and TRBJ1-4, with no clear D. Trimming pared 3 bases from V and 5 bases from J, leaving 10 bases between. The CDR3 totals 14 residues. Germline V gives CDR1 SNHLY, CDR2 FYNNEI. DNA of the CDR3: TGTGCCAGCAGTGATTTCTGGCCAAATGAAAAACTGTTTTTT. Its translation: CASSDFWPNEKLFF.

The chain recombines TRBV15 with TRBJ1-1; 8 bases are shared with TRBD1. The CDR3 consists of 13 residues. V trimming: 5 bases; J trimming: 5 bases; junction bases outside the gene matches: 4. CDR1 and CDR2 (germline): LNHNV, YYDKDF (reference sequence). The CDR3 loop is CATSGQGKTEAFF. The DNA of the CDR3 is TGTGCCACCAGCGGACAGGGCAAGACTGAAGCTTTCTTT.

The gene calls are TRBV11-3 and TRBJ2-3; weak D call: TRBD2 (5 bases). The CDR3 loop spans 15 amino acids. Trimming removed 1 base from V and 9 bases from J, with 17 bases in between. Germline CDR1 and CDR2: SGHNT and YENEEA. The DNA of the CDR3 is TGTGCCAGCAGCTTAGGAACGGGGTCGGGATCCACGCAGTATTTT. It codes for CASSLGTGSGSTQYF.

This rearrangement joins TRBV23-1 to TRBJ2-2, with a possible D match to TRBD1 (5 bases). TRBV23-1 is marked as an open reading frame, function uncertain. The CDR3 is 14 residues long. The ends were cut back, 3 bases at V and 4 bases at J, with 9 bases in the middle. The CDR3 coding sequence is TGCGCCAGCAGTCACAGGGCAGCCACCGGGGAGCTGTTTTTT. It codes for CASSHRAATGELFF.

A remark on this clone: One end of the junction varies from germline; a read error may be responsible. The CDR3 reads CASSFTGTGGQKTQYF. DNA for the CDR3: TGCGCCAGCAGCTTTACCGGGACAGGGGGCCAAAAGACCCAGTACTTC. V gene TRBV4-1 combines with J gene TRBJ2-5, with TRBD1 identical over 12 bases. This CDR3 spans 16 amino acids. Germline values: CDR1 MGHRA, CDR2 YSYEKL.

The chain is built from TRBV5-5 and TRBJ2-3; 9 bases fit TRBD2. Germline CDR1 and CDR2: SGHKS and YYEKEE (reference sequence). V shed 0 bases, J shed 5 bases, and the junction held 4 bases outside the gene matches. The CDR3 is 15 amino acids. CDR3 bases: TGTGCCAGCAGCTTGGGCGGCGGGAGGGGAGATACGCAGTATTTT. Its translation is CASSLGGGRGDTQYF.

This clone occurred once. The V call is TRBV6-6, the J call TRBJ1-2; D uncertain. CDR1 and CDR2 from the germline V gene are MNHNY and SVGAGI (reference sequence). V lost 8 bases and J lost 2, with 6 bases in between. The CDR3 spans 11 residues. CDR3 residues: CASRGNYGYTF. The CDR3 coding sequence is TGTGCCAGCCGAGGAAACTATGGCTACACCTTC.